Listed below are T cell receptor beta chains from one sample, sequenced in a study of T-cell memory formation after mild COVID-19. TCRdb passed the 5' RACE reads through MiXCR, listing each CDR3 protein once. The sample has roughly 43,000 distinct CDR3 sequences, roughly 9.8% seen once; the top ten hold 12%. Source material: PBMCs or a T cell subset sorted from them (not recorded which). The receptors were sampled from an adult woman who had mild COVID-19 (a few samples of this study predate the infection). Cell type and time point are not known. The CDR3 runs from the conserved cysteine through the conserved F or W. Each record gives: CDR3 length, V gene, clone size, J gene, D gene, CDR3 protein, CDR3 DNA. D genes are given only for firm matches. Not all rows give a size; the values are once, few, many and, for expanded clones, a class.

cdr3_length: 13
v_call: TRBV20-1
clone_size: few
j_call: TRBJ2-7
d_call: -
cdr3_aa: CSAYSGLSYEQYF
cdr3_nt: TGCAGTGCTTATAGCGGCCTCTCCTACGAGCAGTACTTC

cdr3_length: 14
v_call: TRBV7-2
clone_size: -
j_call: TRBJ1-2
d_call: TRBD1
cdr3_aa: CASRPTGGYPGYTF
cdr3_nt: TGTGCCAGCAGACCGACAGGGGGCTACCCGGGCTACACCTTC

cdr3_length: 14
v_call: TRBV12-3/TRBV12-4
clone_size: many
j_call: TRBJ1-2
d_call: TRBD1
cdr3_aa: CASSPMTGNYGYTF
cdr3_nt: TGTGCCAGCAGTCCGATGACAGGGAACTATGGCTACACCTTC

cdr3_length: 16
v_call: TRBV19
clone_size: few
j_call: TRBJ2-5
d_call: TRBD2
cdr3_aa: CASSTGLAGVRETQYF
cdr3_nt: TGTGCCAGTAGTACCGGACTAGCGGGAGTTAGGGAGACCCAGTACTTC

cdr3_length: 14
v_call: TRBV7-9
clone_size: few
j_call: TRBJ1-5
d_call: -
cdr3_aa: CASSPRTGNQPQHF
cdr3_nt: TGTGCCAGCAGCCCGCGGACGGGAAATCAGCCCCAGCATTTT

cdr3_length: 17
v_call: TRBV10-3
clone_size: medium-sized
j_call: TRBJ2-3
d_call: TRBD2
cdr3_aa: CAISESALAGWPDTQYF
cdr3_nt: TGTGCCATCAGTGAGTCTGCACTAGCGGGTTGGCCTGATACGCAGTATTTT

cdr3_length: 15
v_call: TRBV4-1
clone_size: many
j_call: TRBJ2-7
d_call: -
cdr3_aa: CASSHFSELSYEQYF
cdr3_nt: TGCGCCAGCAGCCACTTCAGCGAACTCTCCTACGAGCAGTACTTC

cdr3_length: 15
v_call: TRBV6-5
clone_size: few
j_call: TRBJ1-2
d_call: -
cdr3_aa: CASSYSNRVGYGYTF
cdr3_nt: TGTGCCAGCAGTTACTCGAACAGGGTGGGCTATGGCTACACCTTC

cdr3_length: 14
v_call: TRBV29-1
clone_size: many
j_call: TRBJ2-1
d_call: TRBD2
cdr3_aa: CSVGSSGRRDEQFF
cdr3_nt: TGCAGCGTTGGTTCCAGCGGGAGGAGGGATGAGCAGTTCTTC

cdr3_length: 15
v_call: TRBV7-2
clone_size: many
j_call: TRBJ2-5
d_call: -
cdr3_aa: CASSTVSGAQETQYF
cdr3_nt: TGTGCCAGCAGCACAGTTAGCGGAGCTCAAGAGACCCAGTACTTC

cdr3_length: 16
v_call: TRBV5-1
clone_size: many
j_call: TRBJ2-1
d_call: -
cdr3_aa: CASSLGQGLSYNEQFF
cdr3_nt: TGCGCCAGCAGCTTGGGGCAGGGGCTCTCTTACAATGAGCAGTTCTTC

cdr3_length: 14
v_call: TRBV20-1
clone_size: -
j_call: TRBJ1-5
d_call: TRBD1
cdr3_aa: CSARETGGSQPQHF
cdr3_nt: TGCAGTGCTAGGGAGACAGGGGGCTCTCAGCCCCAGCATTTT

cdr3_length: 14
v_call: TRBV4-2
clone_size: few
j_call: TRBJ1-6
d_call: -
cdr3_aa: CASSQGNYNSPLHF
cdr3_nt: TGTGCCAGCAGCCAAGGGAATTATAATTCACCCCTCCACTTT

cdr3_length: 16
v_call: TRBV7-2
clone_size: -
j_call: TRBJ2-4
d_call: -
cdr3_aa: CASSIRQTLAKNIQYF
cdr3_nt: TGTGCCAGCAGCATCCGACAGACCCTAGCCAAAAACATTCAGTACTTC

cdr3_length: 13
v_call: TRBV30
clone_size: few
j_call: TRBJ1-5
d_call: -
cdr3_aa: CAWSLGVGQPQHF
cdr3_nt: TGTGCCTGGAGTTTGGGGGTTGGTCAGCCCCAGCATTTT

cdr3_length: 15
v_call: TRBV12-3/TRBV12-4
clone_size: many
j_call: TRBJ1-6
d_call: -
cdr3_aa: CASSLAGTHNSPLHF
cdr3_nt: TGTGCCAGCAGTTTAGCAGGAACTCATAATTCACCCCTCCACTTT

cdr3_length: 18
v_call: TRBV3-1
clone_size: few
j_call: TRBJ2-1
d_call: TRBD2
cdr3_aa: CASSQDYQSGRKYVEQFF
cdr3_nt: TGTGCCAGCAGCCAAGATTACCAGAGCGGGAGGAAATATGTTGAGCAGTTCTTC

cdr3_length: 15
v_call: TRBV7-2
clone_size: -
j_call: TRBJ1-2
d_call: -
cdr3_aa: CASSLVSAGLGGYTF
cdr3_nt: TGTGCCAGCAGCTTAGTATCGGCAGGGTTGGGGGGCTACACCTTC

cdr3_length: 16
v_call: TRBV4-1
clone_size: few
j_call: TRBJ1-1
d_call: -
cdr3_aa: CASSQEPSLLNTEAFF
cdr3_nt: TGCGCCAGCAGCCAAGAACCTTCTTTGCTAAACACTGAAGCTTTCTTT

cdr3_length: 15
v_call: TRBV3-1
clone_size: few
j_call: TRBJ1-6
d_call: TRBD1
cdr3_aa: CASSPSGTVSSPLHF
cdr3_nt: TGTGCCAGCAGCCCCTCCGGGACAGTGAGTTCACCCCTCCACTTT

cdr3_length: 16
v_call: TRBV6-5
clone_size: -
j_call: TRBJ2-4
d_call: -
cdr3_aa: CASSNRQDLAKNIQYF
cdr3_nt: TGTGCCAGCAGTAATCGACAGGACCTAGCCAAAAACATTCAGTACTTC

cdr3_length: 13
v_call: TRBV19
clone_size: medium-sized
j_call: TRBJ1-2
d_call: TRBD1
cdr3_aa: CASRAGTVNGYTF
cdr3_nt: TGTGCCAGTAGGGCCGGGACAGTAAACGGCTACACCTTC

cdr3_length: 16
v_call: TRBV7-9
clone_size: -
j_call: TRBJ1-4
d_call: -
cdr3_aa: CASSFNPDSGHEKLFF
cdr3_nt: TGTGCCAGCAGCTTCAACCCGGACAGTGGCCATGAAAAACTGTTTTTT

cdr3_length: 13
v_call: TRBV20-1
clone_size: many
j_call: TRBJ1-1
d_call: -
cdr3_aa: CSATRDGNTEAFF
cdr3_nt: TGCAGTGCGACCCGGGACGGGAACACTGAAGCTTTCTTT

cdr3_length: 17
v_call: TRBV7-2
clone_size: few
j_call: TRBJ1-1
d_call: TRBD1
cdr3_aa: CASSLWGTGGAKTEAFF
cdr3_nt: TGTGCCAGCAGCTTATGGGGGACAGGGGGCGCTAAGACTGAAGCTTTCTTT

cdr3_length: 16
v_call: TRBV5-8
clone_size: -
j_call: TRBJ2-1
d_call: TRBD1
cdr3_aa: CASSLGTGQAYNEQFF
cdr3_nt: TGTGCCAGCAGCTTGGGTACGGGACAGGCATACAATGAGCAGTTCTTC

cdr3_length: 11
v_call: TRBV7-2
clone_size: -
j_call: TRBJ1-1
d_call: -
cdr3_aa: CASSSYLRAFF
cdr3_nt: TGTGCCAGCAGCTCATATCTAAGGGCTTTCTTT

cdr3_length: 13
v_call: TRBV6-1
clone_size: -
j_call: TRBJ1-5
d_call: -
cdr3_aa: CASSVELNQPQHF
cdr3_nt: TGTGCCAGCAGCGTCGAACTAAATCAGCCCCAGCATTTT

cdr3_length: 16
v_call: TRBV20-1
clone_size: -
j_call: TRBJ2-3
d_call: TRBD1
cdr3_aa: CSARARDRGRTDTQYF
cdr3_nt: TGCAGTGCTAGAGCACGCGACAGGGGGCGCACAGATACGCAGTATTTT

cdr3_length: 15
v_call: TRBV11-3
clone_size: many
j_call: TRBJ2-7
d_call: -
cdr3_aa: CASSLGSSTAYEQYF
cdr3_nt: TGTGCCAGCAGCTTAGGCTCCTCCACAGCTTACGAGCAGTACTTC

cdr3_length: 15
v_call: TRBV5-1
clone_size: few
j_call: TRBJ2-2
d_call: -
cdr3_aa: CASSAAWGNTGELFF
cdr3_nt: TGCGCCAGCAGCGCGGCTTGGGGGAACACCGGGGAGCTGTTTTTT

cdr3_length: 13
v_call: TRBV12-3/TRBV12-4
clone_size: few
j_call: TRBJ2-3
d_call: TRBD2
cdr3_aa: CASSLGSGGTQYF
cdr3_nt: TGTGCCAGCTCACTTGGTAGCGGGGGAACGCAGTATTTT

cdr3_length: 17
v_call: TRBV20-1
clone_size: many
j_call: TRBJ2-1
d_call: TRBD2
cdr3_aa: CSARILIAGESYNEQFF
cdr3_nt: TGCAGTGCCAGAATCTTAATAGCGGGAGAGTCCTACAATGAGCAGTTCTTC

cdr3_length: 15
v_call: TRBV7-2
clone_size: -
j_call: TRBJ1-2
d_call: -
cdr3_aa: CASSRRTARGNGYTF
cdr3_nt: TGTGCCAGCAGCCGACGGACCGCCCGGGGCAATGGCTACACCTTC